The 16 T cell receptor beta chains below were found in one sample sequenced in a study of cytomegalovirus exposure and HLA in healthy donors (TCRdb year 2017). Library construction relied on the immunoSEQ multiplex PCR assay. The multiplex PCR relied on a mix of 60 forward primers for TCR Vbeta segments and 13 reverse primers for TCR Jbeta segments. Drawn from immuneACCESS, this table holds only the in-frame rearrangements with V and J called that TCRdb kept. Clones are partly lost; checked studies trace under half to an unresolved V gene and leave the rest unexplained. For this sample the table gives nearly 110,000 clones, of which 70% to 80% were detected only once. The ten most abundant clones make up roughly 3.6% of the sample. Sequences were obtained from PBMCs. These receptors all stem from a man aged 60 to 75 in good health and CMV-seronegative.

In this sample, this clone turned up once. This chain connects TRBV6-1 to TRBJ1-5, with 9 nucleotides matching TRBD1. J was trimmed by 2 bases and V by 6 bases; bases with no gene match: 5. The CDR3 has 15 amino acids. Per the germline V gene, CDR1 is MNHNS and CDR2 is SASEGT. This CDR3 reads CASRGTGMGNQPQHF. The CDR3 DNA is TGTGCCAGCAGAGGGACAGGGATGGGCAATCAGCCCCAGCATTTT.

This chain's CDR3 is CASSLPGGDTEAFF. The CDR3 DNA sequence: TGTGCCAGCAGCTTACCCGGGGGGGACACTGAAGCTTTCTTT. V gene TRBV7-9 combines with J gene TRBJ1-1; D possibly corresponds to TRBD1 (5 bases). Germline V gene sequence: CDR1 SEHNR, CDR2 FQNEAQ (reference sequence). The V end lost 2 bases, the J end lost 3 bases, and 10 bases lay between the germline ends. CDR3 length: 14 residues. The full variable domain, completed using reference TRBV7-9 and TRBJ1-1, is DTGVSQNPRHKITKRGQNVTFRCDPISEHNRLYWYRQTLGQGPEFLTYFQNEAQLEKSRLLSDRFSAERPKGSFSTLEIQRTEQGDSAMYLCASSLPGGDTEAFFGQGTRLTVV.

The chain joins TRBV7-3 to TRBJ1-6; 9 nucleotides match TRBD1. With 2 bases clipped from V and 10 bases from J, the junction kept 9 bases outside the gene matches. Germline V gene data show CDR1 as SGHTA and CDR2 as FQGTGA. The CDR3 runs 16 residues. CDR3 coding DNA: TGTGCCAGCAGCTTAGGGGGACAGGGATTGTGGTCACCCCTCCACTTT. This codes for CASSLGGQGLWSPLHF.

This clone was counted once. This chain connects TRBV15 to TRBJ1-1, with TRBD1 matching 7 bases. V gave up 0 bases and J gave up 5 bases; unmatched junction bases: 6. The CDR3 extends over 15 amino acids. CDR1 and CDR2 from the germline V gene are LNHNV and YYDKDF (reference sequence). The CDR3 nucleotides read TGTGCCACCAGCAGAGAACAGGGGTCGAGGACTGAAGCTTTCTTT. The encoded protein is CATSREQGSRTEAFF.

The V gene is TRBV4-3, the J gene TRBJ2-1; 8 bases agree with TRBD2. The junction had 17 bases not matched to a gene; V was cut back by 4 bases and J by 6 bases. CDR3 length: 18 residues. CDR1 and CDR2 from the germline V gene are LGHNA and YSLEER. The CDR3 DNA is TGCGCCAGCAGCCTCCCAGGAGGTAGCGGGGTATTGGCCAATGAGCAGTTCTTC. Protein: CASSLPGGSGVLANEQFF.

The chain carries TRBV7-2 and TRBJ1-4; 7 bases line up with TRBD1. Germline CDR1 and CDR2: SGHTA and FQGNSA. CDR3 size: 14 residues. V lost 5 bases, J lost 8 bases, and 8 bases stayed unmatched. The CDR3 loop reads CASSRQGGKEKLFF. CDR3 DNA sequence: TGTGCCAGCAGCAGACAGGGCGGGAAGGAAAAACTGTTTTTT.

This chain joins TRBV10-3 and TRBJ1-4; 8 bases are a match to TRBD1. Unmatched junction bases numbered 10, after V lost 3 bases and J lost 1 base. CDR3 length equals 18 residues. The germline CDR1 and CDR2 sequences are ENHRY and SYGVKD. In nucleotides, the CDR3 is TGTGCCATCAGTGATAGAGGACAGGGCTCGGGAACTAATGAAAAACTGTTTTTT. This codes for CAISDRGQGSGTNEKLFF.

CDR3: CASSTGTGSGNTIYF. In DNA, the CDR3 is TGTGCCAGCAGTACCGGGACAGGGTCTGGAAACACCATATATTTT. The chain recombines TRBV28 with TRBJ1-3; 9 bases are a match to TRBD1. CDR1 MDHEN and CDR2 SYDVKM come from the germline V gene. This CDR3 comprises 15 residues. J lost 1 base, V lost 5 bases, and 3 bases had no gene match.

The gene calls are TRBV7-2 and TRBJ1-1; D is possibly TRBD1 (6 bases). Germline CDR1 reads SGHTA; CDR2 reads FQGNSA. V lost 8 bases to trimming and J lost 5 bases, with 15 bases between them. The CDR3 is made up of 13 amino acids. CDR3 region: CASGGGRWTEAFF. As DNA, the CDR3 is TGTGCCAGCGGGGGGGGGCGTTGGACTGAAGCTTTCTTT.

V usage is TRBV14 and J usage is TRBJ1-3; D unresolved. The V end lost 4 bases, the J end lost 0 bases, and 16 bases lay between the germline ends. Germline loops: CDR1 SGHDN, CDR2 FVKESK. This CDR3 comprises 17 residues. The CDR3: CASSPREGRSSGNTIYF. CDR3 bases: TGTGCCAGCAGCCCCCGGGAAGGTCGAAGCTCTGGAAACACCATATATTTT.

The V gene is TRBV7-2, the J gene TRBJ2-1; 13 bases agree with TRBD2. V shed 2 bases and J 8 bases; nucleotides not matched to a gene: 3. The CDR3 has 15 amino acids. The germline V gene encodes CDR1 SGHTA and CDR2 FQGNSA. The CDR3 nucleotides are TGTGCCAGCAGCTTAACTAGCGGGGGGGCCGATGAGCAGTTCTTC. Its protein product is CASSLTSGGADEQFF. Looking up the rest from reference TRBV7-2 and TRBJ2-1 gives the full variable domain: GAGVSQSPSNKVTEKGKDVELRCDPISGHTALYWYRQSLGQGLEFLIYFQGNSAPDKSGLPSDRFSAERTGGSVSTLTIQRTQQEDSAVYLCASSLTSGGADEQFFGPGTRLTVL.

V and J are TRBV9 and TRBJ2-5; 9 bases fit TRBD2. The germline gives CDR1 SGDLS, CDR2 YYNGEE. The CDR3 runs 15 residues. J gave up 13 bases and V 0 bases, and 13 bases lay outside the gene matches. This CDR3 reads CASSVDSGGDPLRYF. For the CDR3, the DNA is TGTGCCAGCAGCGTAGATAGCGGGGGCGATCCCCTCCGGTACTTC.

This clone was seen only once. The J gene is TRBJ2-1, the V gene TRBV5-4; 9 bases match TRBD2. Germline loops: CDR1 SGHNT, CDR2 YYREEE (reference sequence). The V gene end was trimmed by 4 bases and the J gene end by 9 bases; junction bases not matched to a gene: 26. This CDR3 has 20 amino acids. In nucleotides, the CDR3 is TGTGCCAGCAGCCCGGTCCGGTCTCGCGGGGGGGCTCCCCGGATGGGTGAGCAGTTCTTC. It yields the protein CASSPVRSRGGAPRMGEQFF.

V usage is TRBV7-2 and J usage is TRBJ2-3; possible D gene TRBD1, 5 bases. Trimming stripped 5 bases from V and 2 bases from J, with 11 bases between. Germline lookup yields CDR1 SGHTA and CDR2 FQGNSA. The CDR3 is 14 residues long. CDR3: CASSHQGVTDTQYF. The CDR3 DNA follows: TGTGCCAGCAGCCACCAAGGGGTCACAGATACGCAGTATTTT.

The rearrangement uses TRBV5-4 and TRBJ1-1; 9 bases map to TRBD1. The CDR3 is 16 amino acids. After removal of 4 bases from V and 0 bases from J, the junction contained 7 bases not matched to a gene. Germline loops: CDR1 SGHNT, CDR2 YYREEE (reference sequence). Here the CDR3 DNA reads TGTGCCAGCAGCACCGGGACAGGGCATGTGAACACTGAAGCTTTCTTT. Translated: CASSTGTGHVNTEAFF. Variable domain in full (rest from reference TRBV5-4 and TRBJ1-1): ETGVTQSPTHLIKTRGQQVTLRCSSQSGHNTVSWYQQALGQGPQFIFQYYREEENGRGNFPPRFSGLQFPNYSSELNVNALELDDSALYLCASSTGTGHVNTEAFFGQGTRLTVV.

The chain employs TRBV7-9 and TRBJ1-2; tentatively, D is TRBD1 (6 bases). Germline V gene data show CDR1 as SEHNR and CDR2 as FQNEAQ (reference sequence). This CDR3 comprises 17 residues. Trimming left V 4 bases short and J 7 bases short, with 25 bases between. The CDR3, as DNA: TGTGCCAGCAGCTCTACCGTGGGGGCCACTATTCAGTTTGGCTACACCTTC. It codes for CASSSTVGATIQFGYTF. Full variable domain (remainder filled in from reference TRBV7-9 and TRBJ1-2): DTGVSQNPRHKITKRGQNVTFRCDPISEHNRLYWYRQTLGQGPEFLTYFQNEAQLEKSRLLSDRFSAERPKGSFSTLEIQRTEQGDSAMYLCASSSTVGATIQFGYTFGSGTRLTVV.